This T cell receptor beta chain comes out of a study of blood T cell repertoires in COVID-19 (dated by TCRdb to 2018 to 2021). Study-level background: Samples from collaborators originated in the United States, Italy and Spain and spanned both the acute and convalescent phases of COVID-19. The material from the prospective study consisted of cDNA or gDNA derived from T cells, B-cell-depleted T cells, or PBMCs. Subjects who had been exposed to COVID-19, were actively infected with it, or had recovered from it provided the deeply sampled blood TCRbeta repertoires that made up the dataset. The repertoires were made available in a free public database intended to serve as a resource for research on the immune response to SARS-CoV-2. The samples were drawn from the first 160 participants of the ongoing ImmuneRACE study and from 1,254 subjects provided by 6 global collaborators. A de-identified subject ID, COVID-19 status, age in years and sex were almost always included in the sample metadata. HLA class I and class II types, where available, came from metadata supplied by the sample provider rather than from assay-based typing.

The immunoSEQ Assay, a bias-controlled multiplex PCR, was used to amplify TCRbeta CDR3 regions from genomic DNA. As for how the authors treated the data: Within the assay, amplification of reference gene primers was used to estimate how many nucleated cells each sample contained. Sequence reads were collapsed and filtered to measure the absolute abundance of every unique TCRbeta CDR3 rearrangement. Productive Simpson clonality was computed per sample as the square root of Simpson's diversity index over productive rearrangements. TCRdb took over this immuneACCESS table, retaining in-frame rearrangements with V and J assigned. Such tables are incomplete; in checked studies, under half of the missing clones stem from an unresolved V gene, and the remainder is unexplained. That table gives V, J and clone size, and the DNA gave D and trimming. The table for this sample lists around 140,000 clones; approximately 87% of them were counted only once. Roughly 6.6% of the sample is taken by the ten largest.

Results the study describes overall, beyond this receptor: Clinical and demographic metadata were provided uncurated, with the amount varying by source and participant.

Only one count was recorded for this clone. The clone's antigen remains unknown. Base qualities are not provided; no much larger clone lies one nucleotide away. Each collaborating institution followed its own protocols to collect whole blood in K2EDTA tubes. For TCRbeta analysis, collaborator samples were shipped as frozen whole blood, as isolated PBMCs, or as DNA extracted from either sample type. Here V drops 5 bases and J drops 4 bases, and the junction holds 7 bases not matched to any gene. The CDR3 contains 14 residues, cysteine and phenylalanine counted. CDR3 DNA only is kept here, 42 bases in frame from base 1. For CDR1 and CDR2, the germline V gene (reference sequence) lists LNHDA and SQIVND.

The chain couples TRBV19 to TRBJ2-5, with 7 bases in between that match TRBD2. This receptor was obtained from an elderly man with acute or convalescent COVID-19. The specimen sequenced was peripheral blood. The CDR3 has the sequence CASSPGLGRETQYF. The DNA sequence is TGTGCCAGTAGTCCCGGACTAGGACGAGAGACCCAGTACTTC.